This entry describes one T cell receptor beta chain. Its antigen is undetermined. It was with 60 Vbeta and 13 Jbeta primers that the PCR ran. The data were produced by immunoSEQ multiplex PCR, yet TCRdb's version contains in-frame clones alone and is incomplete. The top ten hold 4% to 5% of the sample, which has about 120,000 clones, 74% seen once. The CDR3 runs to 16 residues. The germline gives CDR1 SGHAT, CDR2 FQDESV (reference sequence). The V gene lost 2 bases and the J gene lost 0 bases, with 11 bases spanning the gap. This specimen belongs to a study of cytomegalovirus exposure and HLA in healthy donors. Study-wide findings and caveats: When analyzed later, a missense DCLRE1C variant was found to be linked to TCR beta V- and J-gene trimming. The classifier, whose performance was assessed in both the original and validation cohorts, reportedly diagnosed cytomegalovirus status with high specificity and sensitivity.

The origin of this receptor is a woman aged 40 to 50 in good health and CMV-seropositive. The chain links TRBV11-1 to TRBJ2-4; possible D gene TRBD1, 6 bases. Material for sequencing was PBMCs. CDR3 region: CASSLSQGLAKNIQYF. As DNA, the CDR3 is TGTGCCAGCAGCTTAAGTCAGGGGTTAGCCAAAAACATTCAGTACTTC.